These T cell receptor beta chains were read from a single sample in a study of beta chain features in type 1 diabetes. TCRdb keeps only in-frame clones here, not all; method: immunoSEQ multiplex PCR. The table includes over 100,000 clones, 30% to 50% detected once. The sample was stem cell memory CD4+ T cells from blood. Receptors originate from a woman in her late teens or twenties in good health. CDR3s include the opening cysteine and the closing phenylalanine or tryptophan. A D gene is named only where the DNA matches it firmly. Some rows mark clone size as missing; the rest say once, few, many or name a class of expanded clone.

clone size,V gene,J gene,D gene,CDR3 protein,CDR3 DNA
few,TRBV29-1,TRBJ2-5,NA,CSVEEWGVTSGETQYF,TGCAGCGTTGAAGAGTGGGGAGTGACCAGTGGGGAGACCCAGTACTTC
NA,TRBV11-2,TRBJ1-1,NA,CASSLTHMNTEAFF,TGTGCCAGCAGCTTGACTCATATGAACACTGAAGCTTTCTTT
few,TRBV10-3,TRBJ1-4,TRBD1,CAISDSQGFNEKLFF,TGTGCCATCAGTGATTCACAGGGGTTTAATGAAAAACTGTTTTTT
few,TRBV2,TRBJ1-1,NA,CASIGDFVGQAFF,TGTGCCAGCATTGGGGACTTCGTCGGGCAAGCTTTCTTT
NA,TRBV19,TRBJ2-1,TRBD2,CASSNAGVDEQFF,TGTGCCAGTAGTAATGCGGGAGTGGATGAGCAGTTCTTC
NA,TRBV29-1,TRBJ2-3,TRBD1,CSAGRGQSIADTQYF,TGCAGCGCCGGCCGGGGACAGTCTATCGCAGATACGCAGTATTTT
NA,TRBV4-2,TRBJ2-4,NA,CASSQDRGGKNIQYF,TGTGCCAGCAGCCAAGATAGGGGGGGCAAAAACATTCAGTACTTC
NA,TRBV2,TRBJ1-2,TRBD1,CARGGQGASLGGYTF,TGTGCCAGAGGGGGACAGGGGGCGAGTTTAGGAGGCTACACCTTC
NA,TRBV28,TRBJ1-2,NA,CASSFSDYGYTF,TGTGCCAGCAGTTTTTCTGACTATGGCTACACCTTC
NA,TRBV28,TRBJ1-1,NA,CASSLSPFAEAFF,TGTGCCAGCAGTCTTAGCCCTTTCGCTGAAGCTTTCTTT
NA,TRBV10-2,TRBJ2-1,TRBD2,CASTKRAGGGYNEQFF,TGCGCCAGCACCAAGAGGGCGGGAGGAGGGTACAATGAGCAGTTCTTC
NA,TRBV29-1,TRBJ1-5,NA,CSVGGLNQPQHF,TGCAGCGTTGGAGGACTTAATCAGCCCCAGCATTTT
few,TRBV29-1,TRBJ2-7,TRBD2,CSVALGGYEQYF,TGCAGCGTTGCTCTGGGGGGGTACGAGCAGTACTTC
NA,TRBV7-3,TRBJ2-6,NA,CASSSRGPRSGANVLTF,TGTGCCAGCAGCTCCAGGGGACCCCGCTCTGGGGCCAACGTCCTGACTTTC
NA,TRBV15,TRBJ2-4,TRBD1,CATSSERQGIAKNIQYF,TGTGCCACCAGCAGCGAAAGACAGGGGATTGCCAAAAACATTCAGTACTTC
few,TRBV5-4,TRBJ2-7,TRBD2,CASSPGTGVRMGLAGQQYF,TGTGCCAGCAGCCCCGGGACAGGGGTTCGAATGGGACTAGCGGGACAGCAGTACTTC
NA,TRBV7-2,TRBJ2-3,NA,CASSLALGAGPTQYF,TGTGCCAGCAGCTTAGCTTTGGGGGCCGGTCCGACGCAGTATTTT
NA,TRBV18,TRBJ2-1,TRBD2,CASSQAGVAGAHEQFF,TGTGCCAGCTCACAAGCCGGGGTAGCGGGAGCACATGAGCAGTTCTTC
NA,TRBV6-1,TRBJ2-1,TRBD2,CASSPSGRPYNEQFF,TGTGCCAGCAGCCCCAGCGGGAGGCCCTACAATGAGCAGTTCTTC
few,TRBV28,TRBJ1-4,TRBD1,CASTTGTVEKLFF,TGTGCCAGCACAACCGGGACAGTTGAAAAACTGTTTTTT
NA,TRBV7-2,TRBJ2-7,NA,CASSQTIQSSSYEQYF,TGTGCCAGCAGCCAGACAATACAGAGTAGCTCCTACGAGCAGTACTTC
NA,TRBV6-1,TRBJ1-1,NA,CASSVNRVNTEAFF,TGTGCCAGCAGTGTAAACAGGGTGAACACTGAAGCTTTCTTT
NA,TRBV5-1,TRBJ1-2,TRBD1,CASSPDRVYGYTF,TGCGCCAGCAGCCCGGACAGGGTTTATGGCTACACCTTC
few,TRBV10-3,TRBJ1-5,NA,CATAGGQGQPQHF,TGTGCCACGGCCGGGGGGCAGGGACAGCCCCAGCATTTT
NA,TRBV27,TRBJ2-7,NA,CASRPTASYEQYF,TGTGCCAGCAGGCCGACAGCCTCCTACGAGCAGTACTTC
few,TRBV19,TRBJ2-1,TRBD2,CASSIAGGRYNEQFF,TGTGCCAGTAGTATCGCGGGGGGCCGGTACAATGAGCAGTTCTTC
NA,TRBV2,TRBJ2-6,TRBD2,CASSEWGGAYSGANVLTF,TGTGCCAGCAGTGAATGGGGAGGGGCTTACTCTGGGGCCAACGTCCTGACTTTC
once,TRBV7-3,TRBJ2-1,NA,CASSLVQGLGEQFF,TGTGCCAGCAGCTTAGTTCAGGGGTTGGGTGAGCAGTTCTTC
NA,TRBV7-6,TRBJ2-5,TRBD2,CASLEKAGGETQYF,TGTGCCAGCCTCGAAAAGGCGGGAGGAGAGACCCAGTACTTC
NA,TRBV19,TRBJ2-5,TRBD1,CASSIRGQGQETQYF,TGTGCCAGTAGTATAAGGGGACAGGGACAAGAGACCCAGTACTTC
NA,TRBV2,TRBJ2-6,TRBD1,CASTDRVGANVLTF,TGTGCCAGCACGGACAGGGTTGGGGCCAACGTCCTGACTTTC
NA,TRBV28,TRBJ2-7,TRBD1,CASSSTGEAGEQYF,TGTGCCAGCAGCTCGACAGGGGAAGCGGGCGAGCAGTACTTC
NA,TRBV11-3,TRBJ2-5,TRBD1,CASRRTGEETQYF,TGTGCCAGCAGGAGAACAGGGGAAGAGACCCAGTACTTC
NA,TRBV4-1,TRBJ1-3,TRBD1,CASSRMGQGENTIYF,TGCGCCAGCAGCCGAATGGGACAGGGAGAGAACACCATATATTTT
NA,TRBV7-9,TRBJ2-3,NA,CASSPEGRTDTQYF,TGTGCCAGCAGCCCAGAGGGCCGTACAGATACGCAGTATTTT
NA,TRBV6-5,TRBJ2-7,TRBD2,CASSYSLTSFSYEQYF,TGTGCCAGCAGTTACTCGCTGACTAGCTTCTCCTACGAGCAGTACTTC
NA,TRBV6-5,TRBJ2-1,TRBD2,CASTLMVSGRNEQFF,TGTGCCAGCACCCTAATGGTCAGCGGGAGAAATGAGCAGTTCTTC
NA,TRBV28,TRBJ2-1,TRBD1,CASSLSGTGANEQFF,TGTGCCAGCAGTTTATCCGGGACAGGGGCCAATGAGCAGTTCTTC
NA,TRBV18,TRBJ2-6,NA,CASSAVGAPGANVLTF,TGTGCCAGCTCAGCGGTAGGGGCCCCTGGGGCCAACGTCCTGACTTTC
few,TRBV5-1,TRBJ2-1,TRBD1,CASSLSTGVRGNEQFF,TGCGCCAGCAGCTTGTCTACAGGGGTTAGGGGGAATGAGCAGTTCTTC
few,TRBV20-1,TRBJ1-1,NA,CSAPQGLAAFF,TGCAGTGCTCCTCAGGGACTTGCCGCTTTCTTT
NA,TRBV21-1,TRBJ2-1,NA,CASSKGASGILLSQFF,TGTGCCAGCAGCAAAGGGGCTAGCGGGATCTTACTTAGTCAGTTCTTC
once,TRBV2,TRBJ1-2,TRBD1,CASRQGAANYGYTF,TGTGCCAGCAGGCAGGGGGCAGCCAACTATGGCTACACCTTC
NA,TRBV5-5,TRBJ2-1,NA,CASSPDRYNEQFF,TGTGCCAGCAGCCCCGACAGATACAATGAGCAGTTCTTC
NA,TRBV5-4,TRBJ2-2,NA,CASSSPRGTGELFF,TGTGCCAGCAGCTCCCCCCGGGGCACCGGGGAGCTGTTTTTT
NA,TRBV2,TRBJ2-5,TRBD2,CASSPRTSGGETQYF,TGTGCCAGCAGTCCTCGGACTAGCGGGGGAGAGACCCAGTACTTC
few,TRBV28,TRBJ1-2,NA,CASVPGHSYGYTF,TGTGCCAGCGTACCGGGACATTCTTATGGCTACACCTTC
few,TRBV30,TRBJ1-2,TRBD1,CAWSRQGADYGYTF,TGTGCCTGGAGCCGACAGGGGGCCGACTATGGCTACACCTTC